This TCR beta chain was identified during a study of CD4+ T cells in melanoma (dated by TCRdb to the early 2020s). For context, the study as a whole: Neoantigen-specific CD4+ T cells in human melanoma were investigated in the study.

The CDR3, cysteine through phenylalanine, is 13 amino acids long. The kept DNA is CDR3 alone, 39 bases in frame from the first base. V is trimmed back by 4 bases and J by 4 bases, and the junction contains 3 bases that no gene match accounts for. Via the germline V gene, CDR1 is MDHEN and CDR2 SYDVKM. The library was prepared using the immunoSEQ multiplex PCR assay. The table comes from immuneACCESS by way of TCRdb, which keeps in-frame sequences with V and J called. Part of the clones is missing from these tables; in studies checked, under half for an unresolved V gene and the rest for unknown reasons. The sample table holds a few thousand clones, of which 65% were seen once. Of the sample, about 31% is held by the ten largest clones. The donors were people with melanoma. Overall results and qualifications from the work: The report described a correlation between neoantigen-specific CD4+ T cells and the function of CD8+ T cells, macrophages and B cells. Neoantigen-specific CD4+ T cells in melanoma were reported to show diverse differentiation states.

Based on its abundance in the sample, this clone is large (0.1 to 1%). What antigen it recognizes has not been identified. Base-call qualities are not available, and no considerably larger clone is one nucleotide away. The sample has other DNA sequences that encode this CDR3 too. Sequencing used cells from a culture (not recorded whether cultured in vitro). The receptor comes from a human donor with melanoma. Recombination connected TRBV28 to TRBJ1-2, with 7 bases aligning to TRBD1. The CDR3 amino acid sequence is: CASSSGQLYGYTF. The DNA sequence reads TGTGCCAGCAGTTCGGGACAGCTCTATGGCTACACCTTC.